The next 31 T cell receptor beta chains were all read from a single sample in a study of OX40 agonist ivuxolimab in advanced cancers. The method was immunoSEQ multiplex PCR; TCRdb's version includes in-frame clones alone and lacks a portion of them. The repertoire includes 99,000 or so clones, around 92% of them detected once, and roughly 0.27% sits in the top ten. This sample comprised CD4+ or CD8+ T cells sorted from blood, obtained in a trial of the OX40 agonist ivuxolimab. The receptors stem from an adult with an advanced solid tumor such as melanoma, head and neck, liver or kidney cancer.

The chain links TRBV7-2 to TRBJ2-1, with 11 bases aligning to TRBD2. CDR3 size: 18 residues. Trimming removed 2 bases from V and 0 bases from J; junction bases left unmatched: 6. The germline V gene has CDR1 SGHTA and CDR2 FQGNSA. CDR3 amino acids: CASSLPGLAARSYNEQFF. The CDR3 nucleotides read TGTGCCAGCAGCTTACCGGGACTAGCGGCACGCTCCTACAATGAGCAGTTCTTC.

The CDR3 reads CASSRNLNTEAFF. In DNA, the CDR3 is TGTGCCAGCAGCCGCAACTTGAACACTGAAGCTTTCTTT. This chain uses TRBV11-3 with TRBJ1-1; no reliable D call. CDR1 and CDR2 (germline): SGHNT, YENEEA. Between the trimmed V and J ends, which lost 5 bases and 0 bases, there was a span of 7 bases. The CDR3 is 13 amino acids.

The chain's CDR3 is CAWRGDGYTF. The DNA of the CDR3 is TGTGCCTGGAGGGGAGATGGCTACACCTTC. The rearrangement links TRBV30 to TRBJ1-2, with D uncertain. The CDR3 has 10 residues. Germline V gene sequence: CDR1 GTSNPN, CDR2 SVGIG (reference sequence). With 3 bases removed from V and 6 bases from J, the gap between germline ends came to 5 bases.

The chain uses TRBV2 and TRBJ2-3, with D possibly matching TRBD2 (6 bases). The length of the CDR3 is 13 residues. The germline V gene has CDR1 SNHLY and CDR2 FYNNEI. Trimming shortened V by 6 bases and J by 8 bases, and 15 bases separated the two germline ends. CDR3 in DNA: TGTGCCAGCAGGATAGAACTCGGGGGTACGCAGTATTTT. This codes for CASRIELGGTQYF.

The chain uses TRBV7-2 and TRBJ2-1; D is undetermined. Between the trimmed V and J ends, which lost 1 base and 4 bases, there was a span of 8 bases. CDR3 length equals 14 residues. Germline V CDR1 and CDR2: SGHTA, FQGNSA. The CDR3 DNA is TGTGCCAGCAGCTTAGATCAGTCGTACAATGAGCAGTTCTTC. As protein: CASSLDQSYNEQFF.

The chain employs TRBV28 and TRBJ1-1; D not resolved. This CDR3 contains 12 residues. The germline V and J ends were trimmed by 8 bases and 5 bases, with 12 bases remaining between them. Germline V lookup: CDR1 MDHEN, CDR2 SYDVKM. CDR3 bases: TGTGCCAGCTCCGACCCGAGGACTGAAGCTTTCTTT. This gives the protein CASSDPRTEAFF.

The genes are TRBV15 and TRBJ1-4; TRBD1 aligns across 7 bases. The CDR3 runs to 16 residues. Germline V gene sequence: CDR1 LNHNV, CDR2 YYDKDF (reference sequence). The junction had 16 bases not matched to a gene; V was cut back by 5 bases and J by 10 bases. CDR3 sequence reads: CATSGGRQGETGKLFF. CDR3 DNA sequence: TGTGCCACCAGCGGGGGAAGACAGGGAGAGACTGGAAAACTGTTTTTT.

This clone has just one count. The chain joins TRBV4-1 to TRBJ2-1, with D uncertain. The V end was cut by 2 bases, the J end by 6 bases, with 8 bases between. The CDR3 runs to 13 residues. The germline CDR1 and CDR2 sequences are MGHRA and YSYEKL. CDR3 nucleotides: TGCGCCAGCAGCCAATTCCGGAGCAATGAGCAGTTCTTC. It is translated as CASSQFRSNEQFF.

To note about this clone: Compared with germline, one end of the junction differs, possibly owing to a read error. The CDR3 bases are TGTGCTAGCAGCTTATCCCATGGATACACCATATATTTT. This gives the protein CASSLSHGYTIYF. This chain links TRBV7-7 with TRBJ1-3; no clear D. The CDR3 is 13 residues long. Germline V gene lookup returns CDR1 SSHAT and CDR2 FNYEAQ (reference sequence).

The genes are TRBV7-2 and TRBJ1-2; possible D gene TRBD1, 5 bases. Germline V gives CDR1 SGHTA, CDR2 FQGNSA. The CDR3 runs to 14 residues. V gave up 1 base and J gave up 6 bases, with 12 bases separating them. The CDR3 region has the DNA TGTGCCAGCAGCTTAGGGACGATACAGGATGGCTACACCTTC. Its protein is CASSLGTIQDGYTF.

The rearrangement joins TRBV5-1 to TRBJ1-2; D gene ambiguous. Germline V gene sequence: CDR1 SGHRS, CDR2 YFSETQ. The V end was cut by 5 bases, the J end by 6 bases, with 17 bases between. This CDR3 region has 14 residues. In DNA, the CDR3 is TGCGCCAGCAGGTTTCAGTTGGACCGAAATGGCTACACCTTC. Translated, it gives CASRFQLDRNGYTF.

The chain joins TRBV18 to TRBJ1-2; D unresolved. The CDR3 extends over 14 amino acids. The germline V gene encodes CDR1 KGHSH and CDR2 LQKENI. V was clipped by 2 bases and J by 5 bases, with 12 bases between them. The CDR3 DNA follows: TGTGCCAGCTCACCAACGGAGACTGTTTATGGCTACACCTTC. It is translated as CASSPTETVYGYTF.

V and J are TRBV11-2 and TRBJ1-4; TRBD1 is a possible D gene (5 bases). Germline-derived CDR1 and CDR2 are SGHAT and FQNNGV. This CDR3 is built from 18 residues. Trimming cost V 7 bases and J 0 bases, with 21 bases left between them. This CDR3 is CASNPGQRPSATNEKLFF. The CDR3 nucleotides are TGTGCCAGCAACCCGGGGCAACGACCTTCTGCAACTAATGAAAAACTGTTTTTT. The full variable domain, rest sourced from reference TRBV11-2 and TRBJ1-4, is EAGVAQSPRYKIIEKRQSVAFWCNPISGHATLYWYQQILGQGPKLLIQFQNNGVVDDSQLPKDRFSAERLKGVDSTLKIQPAKLEDSAVYLCASNPGQRPSATNEKLFFGSGTQLSVL.

The J gene is TRBJ2-3, the V gene TRBV7-8; weak D call: TRBD2 (5 bases). CDR1 is SGHVS, CDR2 FQNEAQ, per germline. This CDR3 spans 15 amino acids. The V end was cut by 8 bases, the J end by 4 bases, with 19 bases between. In nucleotides, the CDR3 is TGTGCCAGCCGCAACAGTCGGCTAGCCGCAGATACGCAGTATTTT. This translates into CASRNSRLAADTQYF.

The rearrangement joins TRBV9 to TRBJ1-4; a possible D gene is TRBD1 (5 bases). The CDR3 is 14 residues long. Deletions cut 0 bases from V and 8 bases from J, with 11 bases between. Per germline, CDR1 SGDLS and CDR2 YYNGEE. In DNA form, the CDR3 reads TGTGCCAGCAGCGTAGCTGGGGGAGGCGAAAAACTGTTTTTT. Its protein product is CASSVAGGGEKLFF.

This chain joins TRBV6-1 and TRBJ1-6; 10 bases are a match to TRBD1. With V trimmed by 2 bases and J by 0 bases, 10 bases remained unmatched. The CDR3 extends over 20 amino acids. In germline, CDR1 is MNHNS, CDR2 SASEGT. Written as DNA, the CDR3 is TGTGCCAGCAGTGAAAGGTGGAGGACAGGGGGAAGCTCCTATAATTCACCCCTCCACTTT. The encoded protein is CASSERWRTGGSSYNSPLHF.

This clone was found once. The chain couples TRBV18 to TRBJ2-6, with D perhaps matching TRBD1 (5 bases). There are 20 residues in the CDR3. CDR1 KGHSH and CDR2 LQKENI come from the germline V gene. Trimming removed 5 bases at V and 4 bases at J, with 27 bases between. The CDR3 spells CASSLFAPGASSIGANVLTF. The CDR3 DNA follows: TGTGCCAGCTCATTGTTCGCCCCTGGGGCCAGTTCTATCGGGGCCAACGTCCTGACTTTC. Complete variable domain (other parts from reference TRBV18 and TRBJ2-6): NAGVMQNPRHLVRRRGQEARLRCSPMKGHSHVYWYRQLPEEGLKFMVYLQKENIIDESGMPKERFSAEFPKEGPSILRIQQVVRGDSAAYFCASSLFAPGASSIGANVLTFGAGSRLTVL.

This clone was picked up a small number of times. The chain links TRBV19 to TRBJ1-5; D remains ambiguous. With 8 bases removed from V and 6 bases from J, the gap between germline ends came to 20 bases. From germline, CDR1 is LNHDA and CDR2 SQIVND (reference sequence). The CDR3 consists of 15 residues. CDR3 coding DNA: TGTGCCAGTTTAGAAGAACCCGGGGTTTCTCAGCCCCAGCATTTT. Protein product: CASLEEPGVSQPQHF. Full variable domain (rest looked up from reference TRBV19 and TRBJ1-5): DGGITQSPKYLFRKEGQNVTLSCEQNLNHDAMYWYRQDPGQGLRLIYYSQIVNDFQKGDIAEGYSVSREKKESFPLTVTSAQKNPTAFYLCASLEEPGVSQPQHFGDGTRLSIL.

The CDR3 region has the DNA TGTGCCAGCTCTCGAACGACAGACTACGAGCAGTACGTC. Its translation is CASSRTTDYEQYV. The chain links TRBV18 to TRBJ2-7; maybe TRBD1 (5 bases). This CDR3 comprises 13 residues. V shed 6 bases and J shed 3 bases, with 12 bases lying between them. In germline, CDR1 is KGHSH, CDR2 LQKENI.

The J gene is TRBJ1-4, the V gene TRBV28; the D is unclear. V lost 2 bases and J 11 bases, leaving 9 bases between the germline ends. In germline, CDR1 is MDHEN, CDR2 SYDVKM. The CDR3 totals 12 residues. CDR3 loop: CASSLMTGKLFF. CDR3 DNA sequence: TGTGCCAGCAGTTTAATGACGGGGAAACTGTTTTTT.

V gene TRBV5-1 combines with J gene TRBJ2-6; D is undetermined. Germline CDR1 SGHRS, CDR2 YFSETQ. Trimming took 1 base from V and 0 from J, leaving 11 bases between them. CDR3 length: 17 residues. The CDR3 loop is CASSLWAAHSGANVLTF. The CDR3 nucleotides read TGCGCCAGCAGCTTGTGGGCAGCCCACTCTGGGGCCAACGTCCTGACTTTC.

This rearrangement joins TRBV30 to TRBJ1-2, with a weak D call TRBD1 (6 bases). Trimming took off 6 bases at V and 10 bases at J, with 18 bases between the two ends. Germline lookup yields CDR1 GTSNPN and CDR2 SVGIG (reference sequence). The CDR3 has 12 residues. The CDR3 region has the DNA TGTGCCTGCAACAGGGATGGTAGTCTCTACACCTTC. It codes for CACNRDGSLYTF.

The V call is TRBV13, the J call TRBJ2-3; D remains ambiguous. The CDR3 runs to 12 residues. Germline V gene sequence: CDR1 PRHDT, CDR2 FYEKMQ (reference sequence). The ends were cut back, 5 bases at V and 2 bases at J, with 5 bases in the middle. CDR3 in amino acids: CASSVPTDTQYF. The CDR3 DNA follows: TGTGCCAGCAGCGTTCCCACAGATACGCAGTATTTT.

This chain joins TRBV6-5 and TRBJ1-2; D is ambiguous. V gave up 7 bases and J gave up 1 base, with 10 bases separating them. The germline V gene has CDR1 MNHEY and CDR2 SVGAGI. The CDR3 runs to 13 residues. The CDR3 nucleotides read TGTGCCAGCACCCCGGGCATTAACTATGGCTACACCTTC. Its translation: CASTPGINYGYTF.

The rearrangement joins TRBV5-1 to TRBJ1-5; no definite D call. CDR1 and CDR2 from the germline V gene are SGHRS and YFSETQ. CDR3 size: 15 residues. Deletions cut 0 bases from V and 2 bases from J, with 9 bases between. The CDR3 nucleotides are TGCGCCAGCAGCTTGGGGCCGGCGGGCAATCAGCCCCAGCATTTT. The encoded protein is CASSLGPAGNQPQHF.

The chain carries TRBV4-2 and TRBJ1-3; D is unresolved. V was clipped by 2 bases and J by 1 base, with 3 bases between them. CDR1 is LGHNA and CDR2 is YNFKEQ in the germline V gene. This CDR3 comprises 13 residues. In nucleotides, the CDR3 is TGTGCCAGCAGCCAACTTTCTGGAAACACCATATATTTT. This codes for CASSQLSGNTIYF.

The V and J genes are TRBV5-1 and TRBJ2-3; D is undetermined. The germline CDR1 and CDR2 sequences are SGHRS and YFSETQ. This CDR3 contains 12 residues. The germline V and J ends were trimmed by 3 bases and 2 bases, with 4 bases remaining between them. DNA of the CDR3: TGCGCCAGCAGCTGGGACACAGATACGCAGTATTTT. Protein: CASSWDTDTQYF.

The V gene is TRBV7-2, the J gene TRBJ2-2; TRBD2 aligns across 10 bases. The CDR3 has 15 amino acids. With 6 bases clipped from V and 0 bases from J, the junction kept 1 base outside the gene matches. CDR1 and CDR2 (germline): SGHTA, FQGNSA. The CDR3 DNA follows: TGTGCCAGCAGTCTAGCGGGGGCGAACACCGGGGAGCTGTTTTTT. Its translation is CASSLAGANTGELFF.

The chain couples TRBV6-6 to TRBJ2-3; D gene ambiguous. CDR3 length equals 13 residues. The germline CDR1 and CDR2 sequences are MNHNY and SVGAGI (reference sequence). V was cut by 2 bases and J by 2 bases, with 5 bases left in between. CDR3 in amino acids: CASSYLTTDTQYF. The CDR3 DNA reads TGTGCCAGCAGTTACCTTACCACAGATACGCAGTATTTT.

V is TRBV9 and J is TRBJ2-6; D is unresolved. The CDR3 extends over 15 amino acids. V shed 3 bases and J shed 2 bases, with 9 bases lying between them. Germline CDR1 and CDR2: SGDLS and YYNGEE. CDR3 sequence (DNA): TGTGCCAGCAGCGCCTTCGTCGCTGGGGCCAACGTCCTGACTTTC. This sequence encodes CASSAFVAGANVLTF. Complete variable domain (other parts from reference TRBV9 and TRBJ2-6): DSGVTQTPKHLITATGQRVTLRCSPRSGDLSVYWYQQSLDQGLQFLIQYYNGEERAKGNILERFSAQQFPDLHSELNLSSLELGDSALYFCASSAFVAGANVLTFGAGSRLTVL.

The chain carries TRBV18 and TRBJ2-6; TRBD1 might be the D (5 bases). This CDR3 has 16 residues. Trimming pared 3 bases from V and 0 bases from J, leaving 9 bases between. Germline CDR1 reads KGHSH; CDR2 reads LQKENI. CDR3 in DNA: TGTGCCAGCTCACCGACAGCCTACTCTGGGGCCAACGTCCTGACTTTC. It codes for CASSPTAYSGANVLTF. The full variable domain, its missing parts supplied by reference TRBV18 and TRBJ2-6, is NAGVMQNPRHLVRRRGQEARLRCSPMKGHSHVYWYRQLPEEGLKFMVYLQKENIIDESGMPKERFSAEFPKEGPSILRIQQVVRGDSAAYFCASSPTAYSGANVLTFGAGSRLTVL.